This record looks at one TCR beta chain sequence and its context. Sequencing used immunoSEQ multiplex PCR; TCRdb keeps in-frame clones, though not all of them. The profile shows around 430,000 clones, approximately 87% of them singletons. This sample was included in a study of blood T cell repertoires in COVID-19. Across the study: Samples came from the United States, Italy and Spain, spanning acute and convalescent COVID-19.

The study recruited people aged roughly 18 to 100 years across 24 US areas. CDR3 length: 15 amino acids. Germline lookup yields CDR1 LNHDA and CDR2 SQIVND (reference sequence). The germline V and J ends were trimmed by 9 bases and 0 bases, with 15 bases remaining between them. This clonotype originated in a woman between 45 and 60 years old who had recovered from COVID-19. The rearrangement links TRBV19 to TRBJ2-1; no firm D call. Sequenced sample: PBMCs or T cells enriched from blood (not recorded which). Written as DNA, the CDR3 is TGTGCCAGCGTCATTTCGGTGAGCTCCTACAATGAGCAGTTCTTC. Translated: CASVISVSSYNEQFF.